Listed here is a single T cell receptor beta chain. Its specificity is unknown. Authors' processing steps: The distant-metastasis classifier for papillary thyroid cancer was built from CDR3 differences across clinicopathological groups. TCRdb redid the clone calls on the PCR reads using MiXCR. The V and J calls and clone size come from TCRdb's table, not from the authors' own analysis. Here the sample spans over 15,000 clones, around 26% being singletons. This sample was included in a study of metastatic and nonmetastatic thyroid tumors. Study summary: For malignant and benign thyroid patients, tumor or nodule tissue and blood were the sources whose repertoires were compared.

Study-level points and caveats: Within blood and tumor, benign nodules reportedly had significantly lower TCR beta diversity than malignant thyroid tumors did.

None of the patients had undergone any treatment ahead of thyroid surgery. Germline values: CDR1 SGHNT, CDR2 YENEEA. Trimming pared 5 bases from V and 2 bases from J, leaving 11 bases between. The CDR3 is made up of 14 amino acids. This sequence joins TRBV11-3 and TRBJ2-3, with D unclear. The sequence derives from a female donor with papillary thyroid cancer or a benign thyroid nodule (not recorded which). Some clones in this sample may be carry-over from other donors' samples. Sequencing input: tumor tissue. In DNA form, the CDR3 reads TGTGCCAGCAGCCTTGACGGCCCCACAGATACGCAGTATTTT. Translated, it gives CASSLDGPTDTQYF.